One and the same sample provided the 17 T cell receptor beta chains below, sequenced in a study of blood T cell repertoires in COVID-19. The protocol was immunoSEQ multiplex PCR, while the TCRdb copy is restricted to in-frame clones and leaves out a portion. This sample has fewer than 150,000 clones, with 84% found just once. Material: peripheral blood. The receptors here all came from a human donor in a cohort sampled during active COVID-19.

This chain joins TRBV7-9 and TRBJ1-2; D remains ambiguous. Between the trimmed V and J ends, which lost 1 base and 6 bases, there was a span of 15 bases. Germline CDR1 and CDR2: SEHNR and FQNEAQ (reference sequence). The CDR3 covers 15 residues. The CDR3 region is CASSLGPGILDGYTF. CDR3 in DNA: TGTGCCAGCAGCTTAGGTCCGGGAATTTTGGATGGCTACACCTTC.

V usage is TRBV24-1 and J usage is TRBJ2-3; 8 bases match TRBD2. The CDR3 is 14 residues long. Germline V gene data show CDR1 as KGHDR and CDR2 as SFDVKD. V shed 3 bases and J 4 bases; nucleotides not matched to a gene: 2. CDR3 residues: CATSDAGGPDTQYF. The CDR3 DNA reads as TGTGCCACCAGTGATGCGGGGGGACCAGATACGCAGTATTTT.

Turning to this clone: A read error may account for a junction end that differs from germline. This chain joins TRBV27 and TRBJ2-3, with a possible D match to TRBD2 (6 bases). Germline V gene data show CDR1 as MNHEY and CDR2 as SMNVEV (reference sequence). CDR3 length equals 15 residues. CDR3 in amino acids: CASSYGTHRTYTQYF. The CDR3 DNA sequence: TGTGCCAGCAGTTACGGGACTCACCGCACATATACGCAGTATTTT.

This chain joins TRBV5-4 and TRBJ1-1; TRBD1 matches 7 bases. The CDR3 has 15 amino acids. Trimming at V came to 4 bases and at J to 2 bases, leaving 8 bases not matched to a gene. Per germline, CDR1 SGHNT and CDR2 YYREEE (reference sequence). CDR3 coding DNA: TGTGCCAGCAGCCCGCCGACAGGGCCCAACACTGAAGCTTTCTTT. Amino acids: CASSPPTGPNTEAFF.

This clone was counted only a few times. The chain's CDR3 is CASSEYVGGIHQPQHF. The CDR3 bases are TGTGCCAGCAGTGAGTACGTAGGGGGTATTCATCAGCCCCAGCATTTT. This rearrangement joins TRBV2 to TRBJ1-5, with D possibly being TRBD1 (6 bases). CDR3 size: 16 residues. V lost 3 bases, J lost 5 bases, and 17 bases lay in between. Germline V gene lookup returns CDR1 SNHLY and CDR2 FYNNEI.

This clone was recorded once. As DNA, the CDR3 is TGTGCCAGCAGCTTAGCGGGACAGGGGGACATTCAGTACTTC. Encoded protein: CASSLAGQGDIQYF. This chain connects TRBV13 to TRBJ2-4; 11 nucleotides match TRBD1. Looked up from germline, CDR1 is PRHDT and CDR2 is FYEKMQ (reference sequence). After removal of 1 base from V and 8 bases from J, the junction contained 1 base not matched to a gene. The CDR3 is made up of 14 amino acids.

This chain links TRBV5-1 with TRBJ1-2, with D perhaps matching TRBD1 (5 bases). V shed 4 bases and J shed 6 bases, with 16 bases lying between them. Germline CDR1 is SGHRS and CDR2 is YFSETQ. The CDR3 has 14 amino acids. DNA for the CDR3: TGCGCCAGCAGCCCGCCGGGGGAGTCTGATGGCTACACCTTC. Translation: CASSPPGESDGYTF. Full variable domain (outside the CDR3, taken from reference TRBV5-1 and TRBJ1-2): KAGVTQTPRYLIKTRGQQVTLSCSPISGHRSVSWYQQTPGQGLQFLFEYFSETQRNKGNFPGRFSGRQFSNSRSEMNVSTLELGDSALYLCASSPPGESDGYTFGSGTRLTVV.

The chain couples TRBV7-6 to TRBJ1-4, with 10 bases fitting TRBD1. Germline CDR1 SGHVS, CDR2 FNYEAQ. Unmatched junction bases numbered 0, after V lost 1 base and J lost 7 bases. The CDR3 consists of 14 residues. The CDR3: CASSLGQGAEKLFF. The CDR3 coding sequence is TGTGCCAGCAGCTTAGGACAGGGGGCTGAAAAACTGTTTTTT.

Here the CDR3 reads CASSPGLPNTEAFF. The CDR3 DNA is TGTGCCAGCAGCCCGGGACTTCCTAACACTGAAGCTTTCTTT. The chain carries TRBV7-8 and TRBJ1-1; the D gene is possibly TRBD1 (5 bases). This CDR3 region has 14 residues. Trimming shortened V by 5 bases and J by 2 bases, and 12 bases separated the two germline ends. The germline V gene has CDR1 SGHVS and CDR2 FQNEAQ.

This chain joins TRBV4-1 and TRBJ2-5; D is possibly TRBD1 (6 bases). This CDR3 is 14 amino acids long. The ends were cut back, 2 bases at V and 1 base at J, with 8 bases in the middle. Per the germline V gene, CDR1 is MGHRA and CDR2 is YSYEKL. The CDR3: CASSQTGTQETQYF. CDR3 bases: TGCGCCAGCAGCCAAACAGGGACCCAAGAGACCCAGTACTTC.

About this clone itself: It may be a read error: a sequence one base away is much more abundant. The chain has TRBV7-9 and TRBJ2-7, with D perhaps TRBD2 (5 bases). V lost 0 bases and J lost 5, with 5 bases in between. The CDR3 has 12 amino acids. CDR1 and CDR2 from the germline V gene are SEHNR and FQNEAQ (reference sequence). CDR3 nucleotide sequence: TGTGCCAGCAGCTTAGCGCGGGACGAGCAGTACTTC. This sequence encodes CASSLARDEQYF.

The chain carries TRBV15 and TRBJ2-3, with D possibly matching TRBD1 (5 bases). The germline V and J ends were trimmed by 7 bases and 1 base, with 15 bases remaining between them. Germline CDR1 is LNHNV and CDR2 is YYDKDF (reference sequence). The CDR3 totals 15 residues. The chain's CDR3 is CATKETRGGTDTQYF. CDR3 coding DNA: TGTGCCACCAAGGAGACAAGGGGCGGCACAGATACGCAGTATTTT. The whole variable domain, filled in from reference TRBV15 and TRBJ2-3, reads DAMVIQNPRYQVTQFGKPVTLSCSQTLNHNVMYWYQQKSSQAPKLLFHYYDKDFNNEADTPDNFQSRRPNTSFCFLDIRSPGLGDTAMYLCATKETRGGTDTQYFGPGTRLTVL.

The rearrangement joins TRBV10-2 to TRBJ2-1; 9 positions match TRBD2. V trimming: 7 bases; J trimming: 5 bases; junction bases outside the gene matches: 12. CDR1 is WSHSY, CDR2 SAAADI, per germline. The CDR3 extends over 16 amino acids. The DNA for the CDR3 is TGCGCCAGCATTGTGGGTCGGGCTAGCGGGAACAATGAGCAGTTCTTC. Its translation: CASIVGRASGNNEQFF.

This chain uses TRBV19 with TRBJ2-3, with 7 bases that match TRBD1. This CDR3 has 13 residues. From germline, CDR1 is LNHDA and CDR2 SQIVND (reference sequence). Trimming at V came to 5 bases and at J to 6 bases, leaving 5 bases not matched to a gene. This chain's CDR3 is CASSVTGADTQYF. CDR3 DNA: TGTGCCAGTAGTGTTACAGGGGCGGATACGCAGTATTTT.

The rearrangement joins TRBV18 to TRBJ1-6, with 10 bases identical to TRBD1. The CDR3 loop spans 16 amino acids. Germline loops: CDR1 KGHSH, CDR2 LQKENI. V shed 0 bases and J 9 bases; nucleotides not matched to a gene: 5. CDR3 nucleotides: TGTGCCAGCTCACCACCTCAGGGGACAGGGGTTTCACCCCTCCACTTT. Its protein is CASSPPQGTGVSPLHF.

This sequence joins TRBV3-1 (or the pseudogene TRBV3-2) and TRBJ1-1; a possible D gene is TRBD1 (6 bases). The V end was cut by 4 bases, the J end by 5 bases, with 14 bases between. The CDR3 spans 14 residues. Germline CDR1 and CDR2: LGHDT and YNNKEL (reference sequence). Here the CDR3 reads CASSPRGGTTEAFF. The CDR3 region has the DNA TGTGCCAGCAGCCCCCGAGGGGGAACGACTGAAGCTTTCTTT.

The rearrangement uses TRBV7-9 and TRBJ1-2; D may be TRBD1 (5 bases). CDR1 and CDR2 from the germline V gene are SEHNR and FQNEAQ (reference sequence). The CDR3 runs to 16 residues. The germline V and J ends were trimmed by 5 bases and 8 bases, with 24 bases remaining between them. Here the CDR3 DNA reads TGTGCCAGCAGCCCGGACACTTCAGGGTTTCTTATCGGCTACACCTTC. It encodes CASSPDTSGFLIGYTF. The full variable domain, rest sourced from reference TRBV7-9 and TRBJ1-2, is DTGVSQNPRHKITKRGQNVTFRCDPISEHNRLYWYRQTLGQGPEFLTYFQNEAQLEKSRLLSDRFSAERPKGSFSTLEIQRTEQGDSAMYLCASSPDTSGFLIGYTFGSGTRLTVV.